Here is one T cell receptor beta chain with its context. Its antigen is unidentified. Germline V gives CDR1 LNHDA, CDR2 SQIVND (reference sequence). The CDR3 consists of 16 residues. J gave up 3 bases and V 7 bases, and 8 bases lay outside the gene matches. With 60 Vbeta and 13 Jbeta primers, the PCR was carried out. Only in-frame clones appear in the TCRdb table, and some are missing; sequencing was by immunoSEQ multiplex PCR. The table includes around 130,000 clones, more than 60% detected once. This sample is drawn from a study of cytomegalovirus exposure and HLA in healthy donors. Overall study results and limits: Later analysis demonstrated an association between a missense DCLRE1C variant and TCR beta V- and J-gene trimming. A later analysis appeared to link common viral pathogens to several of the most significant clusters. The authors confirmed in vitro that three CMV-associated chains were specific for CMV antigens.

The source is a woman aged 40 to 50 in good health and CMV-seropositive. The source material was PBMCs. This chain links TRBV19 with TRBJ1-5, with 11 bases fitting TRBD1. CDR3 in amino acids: CASIGRTGGHNQPQHF. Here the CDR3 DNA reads TGTGCCAGTATTGGGCGGACAGGGGGCCACAATCAGCCCCAGCATTTT.